What follows describes a single T cell receptor (beta chain). Single viable CD3+CD4+CD8-CD45RO+ cells were sorted as the memory CD4+ T cells. CDR1 and CDR2 from the germline V gene are SNHLY and FYNNEI. The germline V and J ends were trimmed by 5 bases and 5 bases, with 13 bases remaining between them. The CDR3 consists of 14 residues. Clones were sequenced by immunoSEQ multiplex PCR, and TCRdb holds only the in-frame ones, with some missing. The sample holds under 55,000 clones; roughly three quarters are singletons and the top ten take 0.67%. The data belong to a study of memory CD4+ T cells and cytomegalovirus serostatus. Across the whole study: This sample comes from healthy Belgian adults, about nine CMV seropositive, 24 seronegative.

The V call is TRBV2, the J call TRBJ1-5, with D perhaps matching TRBD1 (6 bases). The sample comprised memory CD4+ T cells from blood. This sequence was found in an adult in good health and CMV-seronegative. CDR3 region: CASSNTGSYQPQHF. In DNA form, the CDR3 reads TGTGCCAGCAGTAATACAGGGAGTTATCAGCCCCAGCATTTT.